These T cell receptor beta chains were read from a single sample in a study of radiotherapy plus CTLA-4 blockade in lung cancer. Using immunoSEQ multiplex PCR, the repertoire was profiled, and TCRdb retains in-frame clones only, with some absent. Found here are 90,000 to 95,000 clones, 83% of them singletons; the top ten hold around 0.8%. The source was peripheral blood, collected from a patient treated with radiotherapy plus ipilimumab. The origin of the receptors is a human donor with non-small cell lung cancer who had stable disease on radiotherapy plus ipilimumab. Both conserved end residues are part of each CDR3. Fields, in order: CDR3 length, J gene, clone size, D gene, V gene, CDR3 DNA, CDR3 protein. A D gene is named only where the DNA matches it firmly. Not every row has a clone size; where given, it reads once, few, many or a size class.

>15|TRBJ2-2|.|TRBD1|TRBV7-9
TGTGCCAGCAGCCCGGGACAGGGTGAGACCGGGGAGCTGTTTTTT
CASSPGQGETGELFF
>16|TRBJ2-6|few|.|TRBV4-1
TGCGCCAGCAGCGCAAGGGGAGTATCTGGGGCCAACGTCCTGACTTTC
CASSARGVSGANVLTF
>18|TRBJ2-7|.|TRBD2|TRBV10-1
TGCGCCAGCAGTGAAGGCCGTACGTTTAGCGGGTACTCCTACGAGCAGTACTTC
CASSEGRTFSGYSYEQYF
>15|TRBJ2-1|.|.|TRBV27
TGTGCCAGCAGTTTTAGTCTCACAGGATACAATGAGCAGTTCTTC
CASSFSLTGYNEQFF
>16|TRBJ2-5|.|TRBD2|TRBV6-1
TGTGCCAGCAGTGAGAGTAGCGGGGGGACCGGTCGGGCCCAGTACTTC
CASSESSGGTGRAQYF
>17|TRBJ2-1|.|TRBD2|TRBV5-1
TGCGCCAGCAGCTTGGCCGGGGGGAGGTCTTCGTGGAATGAGCAGTTCTTC
CASSLAGGRSSWNEQFF
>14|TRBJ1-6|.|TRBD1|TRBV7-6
TGTGCCAGCAGAGGGACAGGGGCCAATTCACCCCTCCACTTT
CASRGTGANSPLHF
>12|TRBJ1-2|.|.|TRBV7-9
TGTGCCAGCAGCGATCGGTGGAGGGGCTACACCTTC
CASSDRWRGYTF
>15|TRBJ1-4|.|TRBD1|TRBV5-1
TGCGCCAGCAGCCAGGGACAGACAACTAATGAAAAACTGTTTTTT
CASSQGQTTNEKLFF
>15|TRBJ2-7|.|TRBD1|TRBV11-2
TGTGCCAGCAGCTTACGGACAGGGAACCCCTACGAGCAGTACTTC
CASSLRTGNPYEQYF
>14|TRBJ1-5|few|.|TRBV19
TGTGCCACGATCGAGATTGGGACGCCCCAGCCCCAGCATTTT
CATIEIGTPQPQHF
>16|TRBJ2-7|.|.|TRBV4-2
TGTGCCAGCAGCCAATCCCGGGGCGGGTCCTCCTACGAGCAGTACTTC
CASSQSRGGSSYEQYF
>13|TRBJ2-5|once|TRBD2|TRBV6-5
TGTGCCAGCAGTCAACTAGCGAGGGAGACCCAGTACTTC
CASSQLARETQYF
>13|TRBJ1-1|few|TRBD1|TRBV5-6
TGTGCCAGCAGCTCCGGACAGGAAATCGGAGCTTTCTTT
CASSSGQEIGAFF
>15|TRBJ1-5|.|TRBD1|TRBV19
TGTGCCAGTAGTACCAGGGACAGGGTGCCCCAGCCCCAGCATTTT
CASSTRDRVPQPQHF